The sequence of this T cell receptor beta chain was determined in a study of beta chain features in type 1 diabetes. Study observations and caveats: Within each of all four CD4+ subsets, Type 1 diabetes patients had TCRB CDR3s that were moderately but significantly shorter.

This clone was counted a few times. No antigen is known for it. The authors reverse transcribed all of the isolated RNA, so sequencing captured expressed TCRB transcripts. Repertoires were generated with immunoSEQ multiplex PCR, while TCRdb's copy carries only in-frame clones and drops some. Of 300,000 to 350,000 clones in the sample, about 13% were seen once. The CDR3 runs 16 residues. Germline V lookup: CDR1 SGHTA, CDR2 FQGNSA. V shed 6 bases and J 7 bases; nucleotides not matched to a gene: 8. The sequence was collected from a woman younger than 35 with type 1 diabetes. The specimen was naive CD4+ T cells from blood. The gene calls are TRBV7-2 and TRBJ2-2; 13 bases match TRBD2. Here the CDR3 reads CASSRTSGRVNGELFF. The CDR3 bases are TGTGCCAGCAGTCGTACTAGCGGGAGGGTTAACGGGGAGCTGTTTTTT.